The rows below give T cell receptor beta chains drawn from one sample of a study of T cells in localized non-small cell lung cancer. The table came from immunoSEQ multiplex PCR; TCRdb's copy has only in-frame clones and leaves some out. The sample includes 15,000 to 20,000 clones, around 90% of them seen just once. Sequencing used peripheral blood mononuclear cells, obtained before any cancer treatment. The receptors were sampled from a woman aged 40-69 years with stage III lung adenocarcinoma. Each CDR3 is given with its conserved first and last residue. Fields, in order: D gene, V gene, J gene, clone size, CDR3 protein, CDR3 DNA. The D gene is left open where the match is weak. Clone sizes are given selectively: once, few, many, or a class where the clone is expanded.

>.|TRBV2|TRBJ2-2|few
CASALSITGELFF
TGTGCCAGCGCCCTTTCCATCACCGGGGAGCTGTTTTTT
>.|TRBV11-1|TRBJ2-2|.
CASSFGGQLTGELFF
TGTGCCAGCAGCTTCGGAGGGCAGTTAACCGGGGAGCTGTTTTTT
>.|TRBV4-2|TRBJ2-3|.
CASSQDQTLQADTQYF
TGTGCCAGCAGCCAAGACCAAACATTACAGGCAGATACGCAGTATTTT
>TRBD1|TRBV23-1|TRBJ2-7|.
CASSHPRDRGYSYEQYF
TGCGCCAGCAGTCATCCCCGGGACAGGGGTTACTCCTACGAGCAGTACTTC
>TRBD2|TRBV5-6|TRBJ2-7|.
CASSSPTSGNVEQYF
TGTGCCAGCAGCAGCCCGACTAGCGGGAACGTCGAGCAGTACTTC
>.|TRBV2|TRBJ1-4|few
CASSEIFTLEKLFF
TGTGCCAGCAGTGAAATTTTCACTCTCGAAAAACTGTTTTTT
>.|TRBV2|TRBJ2-5|.
CASNNQAQSFQETQYF
TGTGCCAGCAATAATCAGGCACAATCTTTTCAAGAGACCCAGTACTTC
>TRBD1|TRBV7-3|TRBJ2-2|once
CASSAGQGLTGELFF
TGTGCCAGCAGCGCAGGACAGGGGTTGACCGGGGAGCTGTTTTTT
>.|TRBV6-4|TRBJ2-1|.
CASSRGPIRGYNEQFF
TGTGCCAGCAGTCGGGGGCCCATTCGGGGGTACAATGAGCAGTTCTTC
>.|TRBV28|TRBJ2-2|.
CASSRRAANTGELFF
TGTGCCAGCAGTCGCCGGGCCGCGAACACCGGGGAGCTGTTTTTT